The 15 T cell receptor beta chains below all came from one sample that was sequenced in a study of blood T cell repertoires in COVID-19. Measured with immunoSEQ multiplex PCR; TCRdb has only the in-frame clones, and not every one. The sample carries about 120,000 clones, more than 60% recorded once. The source material was peripheral blood. These receptors all stem from a man aged 65 to 85 with acute or convalescent COVID-19.

V is TRBV5-4 and J is TRBJ2-7; weak D call: TRBD1 (6 bases). The V gene lost 4 bases and the J gene lost 8 bases, with 22 bases spanning the gap. Germline V CDR1 and CDR2: SGHNT, YYREEE (reference sequence). This CDR3 has 15 residues. This CDR3 is CASSSRNRVLAKQYF. CDR3 DNA: TGTGCCAGCAGCAGCCGGAACAGGGTCCTAGCCAAGCAGTACTTC. Combining the CDR3 with reference TRBV5-4 and TRBJ2-7 gives the whole variable domain ETGVTQSPTHLIKTRGQQVTLRCSSQSGHNTVSWYQQALGQGPQFIFQYYREEENGRGNFPPRFSGLQFPNYSSELNVNALELDDSALYLCASSSRNRVLAKQYFGPGTRLTVT.

J is TRBJ2-1 and V is TRBV29-1; a weak D match, TRBD2 (5 bases). V lost 2 bases, J lost 8 bases, and 7 bases lay in between. In germline, CDR1 is SQVTM, CDR2 ANQGSEA. This CDR3 contains 11 residues. In nucleotides, the CDR3 is TGCAGCGTTGAATCAGCGGATGAGCAGTTCTTC. It translates to CSVESADEQFF.

This clone was recorded at least ten times. The genes are TRBV6-5 and TRBJ2-1; no clear D gene. V gave up 5 bases and J gave up 2 bases, with 13 bases separating them. The CDR3 has 15 amino acids. CDR1 MNHEY and CDR2 SVGAGI come from the germline V gene. The CDR3 region has the DNA TGTGCCAGCAGTCCCCGTCTAAGCGCCTACAATGAGCAGTTCTTC. This gives the protein CASSPRLSAYNEQFF.

The CDR3 region is CASVTGSSTGELFF. CDR3 in DNA: TGCGCCAGTGTGACAGGGTCGAGCACCGGGGAGCTGTTTTTT. The J gene is TRBJ2-2, the V gene TRBV10-2; 7 positions match TRBD1. Germline trimming cut 9 bases from V and 4 bases from J; bases unmatched to any gene: 8. The CDR3 is 14 amino acids. CDR1 is WSHSY and CDR2 is SAAADI in the germline V gene.

A remark on this clone: Other DNA sequences in the sample encode the same CDR3. V is TRBV5-4 and J is TRBJ1-2, with a possible D match to TRBD1 (5 bases). Trimming shortened V by 4 bases and J by 4 bases, and 8 bases separated the two germline ends. This CDR3 is built from 12 residues. The germline gives CDR1 SGHNT, CDR2 YYREEE (reference sequence). The chain's CDR3 is CASSRDSYGYTF. The CDR3 DNA follows: TGTGCCAGCAGCCGCGACAGCTATGGCTACACCTTC. Drawing the rest from reference TRBV5-4 and TRBJ1-2, the complete variable domain is ETGVTQSPTHLIKTRGQQVTLRCSSQSGHNTVSWYQQALGQGPQFIFQYYREEENGRGNFPPRFSGLQFPNYSSELNVNALELDDSALYLCASSRDSYGYTFGSGTRLTVV.

The chain combines TRBV5-1 with TRBJ2-7, with TRBD1 matching 9 bases. V was pared by 4 bases and J by 0 bases, with 5 bases of the junction left unmatched. From germline, CDR1 is SGHRS and CDR2 YFSETQ. The CDR3 has 15 residues. This chain's CDR3 is CASSPGTGISYEQYF. The CDR3 DNA reads as TGCGCCAGCAGCCCCGGGACAGGGATCTCCTACGAGCAGTACTTC. The variable domain in full, with the rest retrieved from reference TRBV5-1 and TRBJ2-7, is KAGVTQTPRYLIKTRGQQVTLSCSPISGHRSVSWYQQTPGQGLQFLFEYFSETQRNKGNFPGRFSGRQFSNSRSEMNVSTLELGDSALYLCASSPGTGISYEQYFGPGTRLTVT.

This clone was seen a few times. V is TRBV15 and J is TRBJ2-7; 8 bases are shared with TRBD1. V lost 3 bases, J lost 0 bases, and 7 bases stayed unmatched. The CDR3 runs 16 residues. Germline V CDR1 and CDR2: LNHNV, YYDKDF (reference sequence). The CDR3: CATSSRQGTASYEQYF. The CDR3 nucleotides read TGTGCCACCAGCAGTAGACAGGGGACAGCCTCCTACGAGCAGTACTTC.

This clone was recorded a few times. The rearrangement links TRBV9 to TRBJ1-6; the match to TRBD1 covers 8 bases. This CDR3 has 16 amino acids. Losses at the gene ends were 4 bases for V and 7 bases for J; bases not matched to a gene: 10. CDR1 SGDLS and CDR2 YYNGEE come from the germline V gene. CDR3 amino acids: CASSHRGQGANSPLHF. CDR3 nucleotide sequence: TGTGCCAGCAGCCATAGAGGACAGGGAGCGAATTCACCCCTCCACTTT.

V and J are TRBV6-5 and TRBJ1-1; TRBD1 matches at 8 bases. V shed 6 bases, J shed 12 bases, and the junction held 9 bases outside the gene matches. The germline gives CDR1 MNHEY, CDR2 SVGAGI. The CDR3 contains 12 residues. The CDR3 DNA sequence: TGTGCCAGCAGCACCGACAGGGGAGTGCCTTTCTTT. It encodes CASSTDRGVPFF.

The rearrangement links TRBV5-1 to TRBJ2-1; 8 bases are shared with TRBD1. This CDR3 region has 15 residues. V gave up 2 bases and J gave up 0 bases; unmatched junction bases: 1. Germline V lookup: CDR1 SGHRS, CDR2 YFSETQ. The CDR3 DNA reads as TGCGCCAGCAGCTTAGGACAGGGCTCCTACAATGAGCAGTTCTTC. This encodes CASSLGQGSYNEQFF. Together with reference TRBV5-1 and TRBJ2-1, the CDR3 gives the full variable domain: KAGVTQTPRYLIKTRGQQVTLSCSPISGHRSVSWYQQTPGQGLQFLFEYFSETQRNKGNFPGRFSGRQFSNSRSEMNVSTLELGDSALYLCASSLGQGSYNEQFFGPGTRLTVL.

The chain employs TRBV11-2 and TRBJ2-1; 8 bases match TRBD2. The V gene's germline CDR1 is SGHAT and CDR2 FQNNGV. This CDR3 spans 16 amino acids. Trimming at V came to 5 bases and at J to 3 bases, leaving 9 bases not matched to a gene. The chain's CDR3 is CASSQDPGTSYNEQFF. The CDR3 DNA reads as TGTGCCAGCAGCCAAGACCCCGGGACTAGCTACAATGAGCAGTTCTTC.

The genes are TRBV11-3 and TRBJ1-1; 8 positions match TRBD1. J lost 9 bases, V lost 5 bases, and 8 bases had no gene match. This CDR3 spans 13 amino acids. The germline V gene has CDR1 SGHNT and CDR2 YENEEA. The CDR3 reads CASSGDRGVQAFF. The CDR3 coding sequence is TGTGCCAGCAGCGGCGACAGGGGCGTCCAAGCTTTCTTT.

This clone was counted only a few times. The V gene is TRBV2, the J gene TRBJ1-2; possible D gene TRBD1, 5 bases. The V gene lost 3 bases and the J gene lost 4 bases, with 9 bases spanning the gap. There are 13 residues in the CDR3. Germline CDR1 and CDR2: SNHLY and FYNNEI. The CDR3, as DNA: TGTGCCAGCAGTGACCAGGGAAGCTATGGCTACACCTTC. Protein: CASSDQGSYGYTF.

V gene TRBV7-6 combines with J gene TRBJ1-5; 9 positions agree with TRBD1. V was clipped by 4 bases and J by 4 bases; unmatched bases: 5. There are 15 residues in the CDR3. Germline V CDR1 and CDR2: SGHVS, FNYEAQ. DNA of the CDR3: TGTGCCAGCAGCTCCGGGACAGGGCGAAATCAGCCCCAGCATTTT. It translates to CASSSGTGRNQPQHF.

Only a few counts were recorded for this clone. The chain uses TRBV12-5 and TRBJ2-1, with 8 bases aligning to TRBD1. This CDR3 spans 16 amino acids. CDR1 is LGHNT and CDR2 is FRNRAP in the germline V gene. V lost 0 bases and J lost 3; bases outside the gene matches: 4. The CDR3: CASGLVLGQGYNEQFF. The CDR3 DNA sequence: TGTGCTAGTGGTTTGGTACTCGGACAGGGCTACAATGAGCAGTTCTTC.